The next 10 T cell receptor beta chains were all read from a single sample in a study of blood T cell repertoires in COVID-19 (dated by TCRdb to 2018 to 2020). The library came from the immunoSEQ multiplex PCR assay. TCRdb took over this immuneACCESS table, retaining in-frame rearrangements with V and J assigned. Such tables are incomplete; in checked studies, under half of the missing clones stem from an unresolved V gene, and the remainder is unexplained. The sample includes 200,000 to 250,000 clones, with more than 75% observed a single time. About 2.1% of the sample is in the top ten clones. The material sequenced was PBMCs or T cells enriched from blood (not recorded which). These receptors were obtained from a woman between 45 and 60 years old who had recovered from COVID-19.

J is TRBJ1-5 and V is TRBV19, with a possible D match to TRBD1 (6 bases). This CDR3 contains 13 residues. The V end was cut by 7 bases, the J end by 4 bases, with 11 bases between. Per the germline V gene, CDR1 is LNHDA and CDR2 is SQIVND (reference sequence). The DNA of the CDR3 is TGTGCCAGTAAGGACAGTAAAAATCAGCCCCAGCATTTT. Translating gives CASKDSKNQPQHF.

The chain employs TRBV11-2 and TRBJ1-1; 9 nucleotides align to TRBD1. The CDR3 runs 17 residues. The germline V gene encodes CDR1 SGHAT and CDR2 FQNNGV. Germline trimming cut 4 bases from V and 0 bases from J; bases unmatched to any gene: 9. In nucleotides, the CDR3 is TGTGCCAGCAGCTCAGGACAGGGGAACCCTCTGAACACTGAAGCTTTCTTT. Its protein product is CASSSGQGNPLNTEAFF.

The genes are TRBV6-4 and TRBJ1-5, with D unclear. V was pared by 6 bases and J by 0 bases, with 12 bases between. The CDR3 sequence is 15 residues long. Germline V gives CDR1 MRHNA, CDR2 SNTAGT. The CDR3 region is CASSTSDYSNQPQHF. The CDR3 DNA sequence: TGTGCCAGCAGCACCAGCGATTATAGCAATCAGCCCCAGCATTTT.

The genes are TRBV28 and TRBJ1-1, with D hard to call. CDR1 and CDR2 (germline): MDHEN, SYDVKM. Trimming took off 10 bases at V and 1 base at J, with 10 bases between the two ends. The CDR3 is 12 amino acids. The CDR3 is CATGGGNTEAFF. Here the CDR3 DNA reads TGTGCCACCGGAGGAGGGAACACTGAAGCTTTCTTT.

This clone came up once. The chain couples TRBV4-1 to TRBJ2-2, with 7 bases fitting TRBD1. With 6 bases clipped from V and 7 bases from J, the junction kept 11 bases outside the gene matches. Germline-derived CDR1 and CDR2 are MGHRA and YSYEKL. CDR3 length: 15 amino acids. The CDR3 protein is CASSSFDRVNGELFF. As DNA, the CDR3 is TGCGCCAGCAGTTCGTTTGACAGGGTTAACGGGGAGCTGTTTTTT.

This clone is a singleton in its sample. This rearrangement joins TRBV10-3 to TRBJ2-6; 7 nucleotides align to TRBD1. The CDR3 contains 15 residues. In germline, CDR1 is ENHRY, CDR2 SYGVKD. Losses at the gene ends were 6 bases for V and 4 bases for J; bases not matched to a gene: 6. In DNA form, the CDR3 reads TGTGCCATCAGAGAGACAGGGACCGGGGCCAACGTCCTGACTTTC. Translation gives CAIRETGTGANVLTF.

The chain couples TRBV7-9 to TRBJ2-5, with 9 positions matching TRBD1. Germline-derived CDR1 and CDR2 are SEHNR and FQNEAQ (reference sequence). V shed 9 bases and J 4 bases; nucleotides not matched to a gene: 9. The CDR3 has 14 residues. The CDR3 is CASTRDRVLETQYF. The CDR3 bases are TGTGCCAGTACCCGGGACAGGGTACTAGAGACCCAGTACTTC.

The gene calls are TRBV19 and TRBJ2-6, with TRBD1 matching 8 bases. Germline loops: CDR1 LNHDA, CDR2 SQIVND (reference sequence). The V gene end was trimmed by 6 bases and the J gene end by 2 bases; junction bases not matched to a gene: 9. There are 17 residues in the CDR3. CDR3 DNA sequence: TGTGCCAGTAGCGAAGGACAGGGTCAGGCTGGGGCCAACGTCCTGACTTTC. Amino acid sequence: CASSEGQGQAGANVLTF.

The V gene is TRBV18, the J gene TRBJ2-2; D ambiguous. V was cut by 3 bases and J by 1 base, with 9 bases left in between. The CDR3 runs to 15 residues. Germline V gives CDR1 KGHSH, CDR2 LQKENI. The CDR3 region has the DNA TGTGCCAGCTCACCGACACAGCTGAACACCGGGGAGCTGTTTTTT. Amino acids: CASSPTQLNTGELFF.

V and J are TRBV6-5 and TRBJ1-1; weak D call: TRBD1 (6 bases). CDR1 and CDR2 from the germline V gene are MNHEY and SVGAGI. The CDR3 has 13 residues. The V gene lost 6 bases and the J gene lost 4 bases, with 12 bases spanning the gap. This CDR3 reads CASRSTGTTEAFF. The DNA of the CDR3 is TGTGCCAGCAGATCAACAGGGACCACTGAAGCTTTCTTT.